The 19 T cell receptor beta chains below all came from one sample that was sequenced in a study of blood T cell repertoires in COVID-19. Some clones are missing from TCRdb's copy, which holds only in-frame ones; the method was immunoSEQ multiplex PCR. The table has some 190,000 clones, approximately 85% seen once. Sequenced sample: peripheral blood. The source is a woman aged 55 to 70 with acute or convalescent COVID-19.

The chain joins TRBV28 to TRBJ1-1; no clear D. V was trimmed by 6 bases and J by 11 bases, leaving 16 bases between them. The CDR3 length is 12 residues. CDR1 is MDHEN, CDR2 SYDVKM, per germline. CDR3 DNA sequence: TGTGCCAGCAGCGCAGTTGGCCGAGGGGCTTTCTTT. Encoded protein: CASSAVGRGAFF.

This clone was observed a few times. The gene calls are TRBV19 and TRBJ1-6, with D perhaps TRBD1 (6 bases). CDR1 LNHDA and CDR2 SQIVND come from the germline V gene (reference sequence). CDR3 length: 14 amino acids. Trimming stripped 6 bases from V and 8 bases from J, with 14 bases between. In nucleotides, the CDR3 is TGTGCCAGTAGAAGGGGACAACCCGATTCACCCCTCCACTTT. This codes for CASRRGQPDSPLHF. The full variable domain, rest sourced from reference TRBV19 and TRBJ1-6, is DGGITQSPKYLFRKEGQNVTLSCEQNLNHDAMYWYRQDPGQGLRLIYYSQIVNDFQKGDIAEGYSVSREKKESFPLTVTSAQKNPTAFYLCASRRGQPDSPLHFGNGTRLTVT.

This clone has only one observation. The V gene is TRBV10-3, the J gene TRBJ1-2, with D unresolved. The CDR3 extends over 13 amino acids. CDR1 is ENHRY, CDR2 SYGVKD, per germline. Trimming left V 6 bases short and J 7 bases short, with 15 bases between. The CDR3 DNA follows: TGTGCCATCAGGCCCTTCGTCGAGAGTGGCTACACCTTC. It codes for CAIRPFVESGYTF.

This chain joins TRBV6-2 or TRBV6-3 and TRBJ1-1; D ambiguous. CDR3 length: 14 residues. V gave up 4 bases and J gave up 1 base, with 10 bases separating them. Germline-derived CDR1 and CDR2 are MNHEY and SVGEGT. The CDR3 is CASSSEGRNTEAFF. CDR3 DNA sequence: TGTGCCAGCAGTTCAGAGGGCCGGAACACTGAAGCTTTCTTT.

The rearrangement uses TRBV30 and TRBJ1-2; 9 bases map to TRBD1. The CDR3 length is 14 residues. V shed 3 bases and J 8 bases; nucleotides not matched to a gene: 10. Per the germline V gene, CDR1 is GTSNPN and CDR2 is SVGIG (reference sequence). The CDR3 coding sequence is TGTGCCTGGAGGTTGTTACAGGGGGCGAGGGGCTACACCTTC. Its translation is CAWRLLQGARGYTF.

The CDR3, as DNA: TGTGCCAGCAGCCGGGCGGGTTCTGGAAACACCATATATTTT. As protein: CASSRAGSGNTIYF. The rearrangement links TRBV6-6 to TRBJ1-3; no firm D call. Germline V gene data show CDR1 as MNHNY and CDR2 as SVGAGI (reference sequence). CDR3 length: 14 amino acids. Deletions cut 6 bases from V and 1 base from J, with 10 bases between.

As for this clone: Other DNA variants within this sample encode the same CDR3. This chain joins TRBV3-1 (or the pseudogene TRBV3-2) and TRBJ2-5; perhaps TRBD2 as D (5 bases). There are 14 residues in the CDR3. Trimming removed 5 bases at V and 1 base at J, with 11 bases between. Germline V gene data show CDR1 as LGHDT and CDR2 as YNNKEL (reference sequence). The CDR3, as DNA: TGTGCCAGCAGCTCCGGACTGCTCCAAGAGACCCAGTACTTC. Translation: CASSSGLLQETQYF.

The V and J genes are TRBV7-2 and TRBJ1-4; the match to TRBD1 covers 7 bases. CDR1 and CDR2 (germline): SGHTA, FQGNSA. The CDR3 extends over 14 amino acids. With V trimmed by 7 bases and J by 5 bases, 7 bases remained unmatched. The CDR3 sequence is CASTYRGPNEKLFF. The DNA for the CDR3 is TGTGCCAGCACCTACAGGGGTCCGAATGAAAAACTGTTTTTT. Full variable domain (rest looked up from reference TRBV7-2 and TRBJ1-4): GAGVSQSPSNKVTEKGKDVELRCDPISGHTALYWYRQSLGQGLEFLIYFQGNSAPDKSGLPSDRFSAERTGGSVSTLTIQRTQQEDSAVYLCASTYRGPNEKLFFGSGTQLSVL.

The chain links TRBV7-2 to TRBJ2-7; TRBD2 might be the D (5 bases). The V gene's germline CDR1 is SGHTA and CDR2 FQGNSA. Trimming stripped 5 bases from V and 10 bases from J, with 21 bases between. The CDR3 loop spans 14 amino acids. CDR3 nucleotide sequence: TGTGCCAGCAGCATCGATCAAACCGCGAGCGGTCAGTACTTC. Translating gives CASSIDQTASGQYF.

The chain joins TRBV4-1 to TRBJ2-1, with 10 nucleotides matching TRBD2. The V gene end was trimmed by 4 bases and the J gene end by 5 bases; junction bases not matched to a gene: 5. The CDR3 consists of 15 residues. In germline, CDR1 is MGHRA, CDR2 YSYEKL. The CDR3 region is CASSLTGLANNEQFF. The CDR3 DNA sequence: TGCGCCAGCAGCCTTACGGGACTAGCGAACAATGAGCAGTTCTTC.

The chain couples TRBV2 to TRBJ2-7; 9 bases align to TRBD1. This CDR3 is built from 14 residues. The germline gives CDR1 SNHLY, CDR2 FYNNEI. V trimming: 4 bases; J trimming: 1 base; junction bases outside the gene matches: 2. The CDR3 bases are TGTGCCAGCAGTGTAGGGACAGGGTCCTACGAGCAGTACTTC. It encodes CASSVGTGSYEQYF.

The chain employs TRBV27 and TRBJ1-2, with D possibly TRBD1 on 5 matching bases. The CDR3 has 15 residues. V lost 3 bases and J 8 bases, leaving 19 bases between the germline ends. Germline V CDR1 and CDR2: MNHEY, SMNVEV (reference sequence). The CDR3 sequence: CASSFLTGLMEGYTF. In DNA form, the CDR3 reads TGTGCCAGCAGTTTCCTTACGGGACTTATGGAGGGCTACACCTTC.

This rearrangement joins TRBV19 to TRBJ2-5, with 11 nucleotides matching TRBD2. Trimming cost V 3 bases and J 5 bases; bases outside gene matches: 2. Germline assignment: CDR1 LNHDA and CDR2 SQIVND (reference sequence). The CDR3 is made up of 14 amino acids. CDR3 in DNA: TGTGCCAGTAGTATCTGGACTAGCGGGGAGACCCAGTACTTC. This gives the protein CASSIWTSGETQYF.

This clone turned up a few times. The V call is TRBV5-1, the J call TRBJ1-1; 7 bases match TRBD1. There are 15 residues in the CDR3. From germline, CDR1 is SGHRS and CDR2 YFSETQ. J lost 5 bases, V lost 4 bases, and 11 bases had no gene match. The CDR3 DNA sequence: TGCGCCAGCAGCGCCGGGACAGTCGGAGATACTGAAGCTTTCTTT. This codes for CASSAGTVGDTEAFF.

The rearrangement links TRBV27 to TRBJ2-7, with D possibly TRBD2 on 5 matching bases. Germline V gene lookup returns CDR1 MNHEY and CDR2 SMNVEV (reference sequence). This CDR3 has 17 amino acids. With 5 bases removed from V and 2 bases from J, the gap between germline ends came to 22 bases. CDR3 DNA: TGTGCCAGCAGTCCCTCGGTGGGAGAACACAGCGCCTACGAGCAGTACTTC. Its protein product is CASSPSVGEHSAYEQYF.

The chain combines TRBV6-5 with TRBJ2-2, with D unclear. The V gene's germline CDR1 is MNHEY and CDR2 SVGAGI. Deletions cut 7 bases from V and 1 base from J, with 10 bases between. There are 14 residues in the CDR3. CDR3 sequence: CASTPLMNTGELFF. The CDR3 bases are TGTGCCAGCACTCCTCTAATGAACACCGGGGAGCTGTTTTTT.

The V and J genes are TRBV10-3 and TRBJ2-1; 9 bases fit TRBD2. V shed 1 base and J 2 bases; nucleotides not matched to a gene: 0. The germline gives CDR1 ENHRY, CDR2 SYGVKD. The CDR3 has 15 residues. The CDR3 is CAISELAGAYNEQFF. The CDR3 DNA follows: TGTGCCATCAGTGAGTTAGCGGGAGCCTACAATGAGCAGTTCTTC.

Worth noting for this clone: The sample holds other DNA sequences that translate to the same CDR3. The chain carries TRBV24-1 and TRBJ2-1, with 11 bases matching TRBD1. V lost 5 bases to trimming and J lost 4 bases; unmatched junction nucleotides: 6. In germline, CDR1 is KGHDR, CDR2 SFDVKD. The CDR3 loop spans 16 amino acids. The CDR3 DNA follows: TGTGCCACCAGTGGCCTCCGGGACAGGGGGTACAATGAGCAGTTCTTC. Encoded protein: CATSGLRDRGYNEQFF.

The chain's CDR3 is CASSQDTDTEAFF. In DNA, the CDR3 is TGTGCCAGCAGCCAGGATACAGACACTGAAGCTTTCTTT. The J gene is TRBJ1-1, the V gene TRBV3-1 (or the pseudogene TRBV3-2); D remains unclear. This CDR3 contains 13 residues. Germline values: CDR1 LGHDT, CDR2 YNNKEL (reference sequence). Trimming shortened V by 3 bases and J by 3 bases, and 8 bases separated the two germline ends.